This note documents a single T cell receptor (beta chain) sequence. Losses at the gene ends were 3 bases for V and 4 bases for J; bases not matched to a gene: 6. CDR3 size: 15 residues. From germline, CDR1 is SGDLS and CDR2 YYNGEE. This specimen belongs to a study of blood T cell repertoires in COVID-19. Clones were sequenced by immunoSEQ multiplex PCR, and TCRdb holds only the in-frame ones, with some missing. The sample has 60,000 to 70,000 clones; more than 90% are singletons. Sequencing was done on a sample of peripheral blood. The sequence came from a human donor with active COVID-19. The donor label of this sample is uncertain. The chain employs TRBV9 and TRBJ1-4, with TRBD1 matching over 7 bases. CDR3 sequence (DNA): TGTGCCAGCAGCGCTCAGGGGGAAGATAATGAAAAACTGTTTTTT. Protein: CASSAQGEDNEKLFF.